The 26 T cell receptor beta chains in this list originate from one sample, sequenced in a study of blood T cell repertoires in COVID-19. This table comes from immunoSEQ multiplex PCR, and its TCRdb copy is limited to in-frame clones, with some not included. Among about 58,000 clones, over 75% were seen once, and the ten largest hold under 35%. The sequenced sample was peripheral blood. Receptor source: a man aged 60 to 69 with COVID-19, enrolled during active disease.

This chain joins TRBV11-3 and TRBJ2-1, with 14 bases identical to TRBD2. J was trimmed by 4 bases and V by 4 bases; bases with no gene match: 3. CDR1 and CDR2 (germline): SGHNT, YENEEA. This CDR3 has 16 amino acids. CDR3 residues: CASSSGLAGVYNEQFF. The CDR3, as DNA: TGTGCCAGCAGCTCGGGACTAGCGGGGGTGTACAATGAGCAGTTCTTC. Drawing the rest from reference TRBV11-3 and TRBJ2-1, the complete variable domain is EAGVVQSPRYKIIEKKQPVAFWCNPISGHNTLYWYLQNLGQGPELLIRYENEEAVDDSQLPKDRFSAERLKGVDSTLKIQPAELGDSAVYLCASSSGLAGVYNEQFFGPGTRLTVL.

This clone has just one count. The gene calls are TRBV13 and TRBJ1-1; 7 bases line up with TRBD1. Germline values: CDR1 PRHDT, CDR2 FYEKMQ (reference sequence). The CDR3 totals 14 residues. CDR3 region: CASSLTGRNTEAFF. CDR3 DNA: TGTGCGAGCTCCTTGACAGGGCGGAACACTGAAGCTTTCTTT.

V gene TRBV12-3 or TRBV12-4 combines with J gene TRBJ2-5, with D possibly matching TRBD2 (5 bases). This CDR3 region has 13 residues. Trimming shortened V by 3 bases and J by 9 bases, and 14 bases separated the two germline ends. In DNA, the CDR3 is TGTGCCAGCAGTTTTGGCCGGGTGGGAGCCCAGTACTTC. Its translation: CASSFGRVGAQYF.

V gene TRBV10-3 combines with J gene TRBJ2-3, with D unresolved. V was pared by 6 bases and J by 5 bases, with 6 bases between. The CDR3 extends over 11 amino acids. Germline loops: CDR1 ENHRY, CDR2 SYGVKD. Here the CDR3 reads CAISRGDTQYF. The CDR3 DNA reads TGTGCCATCAGCCGAGGAGATACGCAGTATTTT.

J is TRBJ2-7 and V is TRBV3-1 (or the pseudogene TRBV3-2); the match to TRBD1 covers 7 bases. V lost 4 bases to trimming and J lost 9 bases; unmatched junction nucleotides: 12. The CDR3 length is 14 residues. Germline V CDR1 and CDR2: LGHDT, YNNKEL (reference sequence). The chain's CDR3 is CASSRTGTDPLQYF. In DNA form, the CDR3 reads TGTGCCAGCAGCCGAACCGGGACAGATCCCCTGCAGTACTTC.

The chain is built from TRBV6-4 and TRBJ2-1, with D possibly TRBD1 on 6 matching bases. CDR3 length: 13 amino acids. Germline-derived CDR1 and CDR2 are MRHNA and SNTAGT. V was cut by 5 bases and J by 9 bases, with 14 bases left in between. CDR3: CASSSEEGGEQFF. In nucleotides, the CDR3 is TGTGCCAGCAGTAGTGAAGAAGGGGGTGAGCAGTTCTTC.

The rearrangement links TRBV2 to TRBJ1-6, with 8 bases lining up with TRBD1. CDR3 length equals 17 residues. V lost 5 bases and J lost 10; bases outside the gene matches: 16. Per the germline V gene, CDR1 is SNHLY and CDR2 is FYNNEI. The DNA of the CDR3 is TGTGCCAGCAGTCCGGCTGCTGTTGGGACAGGACAGTCACCCCTCCACTTT. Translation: CASSPAAVGTGQSPLHF. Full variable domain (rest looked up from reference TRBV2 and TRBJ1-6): EPEVTQTPSHQVTQMGQEVILRCVPISNHLYFYWYRQILGQKVEFLVSFYNNEISEKSEIFDDQFSVERPDGSNFTLKIRSTKLEDSAMYFCASSPAAVGTGQSPLHFGNGTRLTVT.

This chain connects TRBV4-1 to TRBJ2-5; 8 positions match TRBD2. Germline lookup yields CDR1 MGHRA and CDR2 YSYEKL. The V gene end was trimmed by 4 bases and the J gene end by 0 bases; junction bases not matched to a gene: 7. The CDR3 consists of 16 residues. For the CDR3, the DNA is TGCGCCAGCAGCCCCCCGGATAGCGGGGACCAAGAGACCCAGTACTTC. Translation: CASSPPDSGDQETQYF.

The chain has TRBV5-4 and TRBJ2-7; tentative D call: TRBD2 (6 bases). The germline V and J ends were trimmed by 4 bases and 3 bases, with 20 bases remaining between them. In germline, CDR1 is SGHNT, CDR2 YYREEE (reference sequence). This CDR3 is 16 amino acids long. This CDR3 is CASSPKIGGGYYEQYF. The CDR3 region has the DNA TGTGCCAGCAGCCCAAAAATCGGGGGAGGCTACTACGAGCAGTACTTC.

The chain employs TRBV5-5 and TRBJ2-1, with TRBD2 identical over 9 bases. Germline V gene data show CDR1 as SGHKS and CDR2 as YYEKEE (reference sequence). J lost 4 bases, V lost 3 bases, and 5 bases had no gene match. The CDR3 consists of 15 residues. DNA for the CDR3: TGTGCCAGCAGCTCTCTAGCGGGGTTTTACAATGAGCAGTTCTTC. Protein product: CASSSLAGFYNEQFF.

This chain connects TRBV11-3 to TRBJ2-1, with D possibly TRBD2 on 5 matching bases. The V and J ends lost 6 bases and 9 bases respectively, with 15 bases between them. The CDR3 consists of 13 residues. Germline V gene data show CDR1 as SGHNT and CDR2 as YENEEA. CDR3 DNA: TGTGCCAGCAGTCAACCGGGTGGGAGTGAGCAGTTCTTC. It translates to CASSQPGGSEQFF.

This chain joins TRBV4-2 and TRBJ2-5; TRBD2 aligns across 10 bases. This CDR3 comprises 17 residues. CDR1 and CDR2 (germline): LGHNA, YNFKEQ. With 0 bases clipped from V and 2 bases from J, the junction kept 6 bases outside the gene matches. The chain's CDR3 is CASSQDTAGGTQETQYF. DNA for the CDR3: TGTGCCAGCAGCCAAGATACAGCGGGGGGGACACAAGAGACCCAGTACTTC.

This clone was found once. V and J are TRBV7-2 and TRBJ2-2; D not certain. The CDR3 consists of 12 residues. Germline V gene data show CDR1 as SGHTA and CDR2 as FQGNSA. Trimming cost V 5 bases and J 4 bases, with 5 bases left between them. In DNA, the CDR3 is TGTGCCAGCAGCCGTCTCACCGGGGAGCTGTTTTTT. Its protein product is CASSRLTGELFF.

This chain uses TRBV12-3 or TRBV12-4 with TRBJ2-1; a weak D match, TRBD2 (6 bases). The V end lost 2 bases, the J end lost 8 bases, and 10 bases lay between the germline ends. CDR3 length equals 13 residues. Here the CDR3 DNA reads TGTGCCAGCAGTTTATCTTGGGAGGATGAGCAGTTCTTC. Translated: CASSLSWEDEQFF.

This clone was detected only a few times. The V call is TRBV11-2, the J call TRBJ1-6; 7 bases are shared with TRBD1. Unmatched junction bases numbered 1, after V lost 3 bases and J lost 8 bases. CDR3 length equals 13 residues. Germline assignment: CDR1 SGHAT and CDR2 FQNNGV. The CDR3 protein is CASSFQGDSPLHF. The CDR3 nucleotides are TGTGCCAGCAGCTTCCAGGGGGATTCACCCCTCCACTTT. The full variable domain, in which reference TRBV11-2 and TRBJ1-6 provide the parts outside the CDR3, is EAGVAQSPRYKIIEKRQSVAFWCNPISGHATLYWYQQILGQGPKLLIQFQNNGVVDDSQLPKDRFSAERLKGVDSTLKIQPAKLEDSAVYLCASSFQGDSPLHFGNGTRLTVT.

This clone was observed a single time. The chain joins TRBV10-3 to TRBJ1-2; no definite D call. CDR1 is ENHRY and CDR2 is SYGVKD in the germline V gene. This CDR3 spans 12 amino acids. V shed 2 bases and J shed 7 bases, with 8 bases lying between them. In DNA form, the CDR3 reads TGTGCCATCAGTGAGAGCGGGTCTGGCTACACCTTC. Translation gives CAISESGSGYTF.

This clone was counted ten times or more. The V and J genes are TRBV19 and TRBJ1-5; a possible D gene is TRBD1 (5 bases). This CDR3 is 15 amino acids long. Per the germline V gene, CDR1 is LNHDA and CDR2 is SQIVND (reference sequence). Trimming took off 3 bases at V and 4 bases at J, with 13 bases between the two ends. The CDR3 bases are TGTGCCAGTAGTATCCGACAGTTTAAGAATCAGCCCCAGCATTTT. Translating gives CASSIRQFKNQPQHF.

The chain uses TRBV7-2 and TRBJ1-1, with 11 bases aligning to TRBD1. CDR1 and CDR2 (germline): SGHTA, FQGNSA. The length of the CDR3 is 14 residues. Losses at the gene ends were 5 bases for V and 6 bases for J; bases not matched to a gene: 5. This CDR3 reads CASSLGQGAAEAFF. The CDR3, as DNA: TGTGCCAGCAGCCTAGGACAGGGGGCGGCTGAAGCTTTCTTT. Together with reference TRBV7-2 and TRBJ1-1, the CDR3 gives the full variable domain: GAGVSQSPSNKVTEKGKDVELRCDPISGHTALYWYRQSLGQGLEFLIYFQGNSAPDKSGLPSDRFSAERTGGSVSTLTIQRTQQEDSAVYLCASSLGQGAAEAFFGQGTRLTVV.

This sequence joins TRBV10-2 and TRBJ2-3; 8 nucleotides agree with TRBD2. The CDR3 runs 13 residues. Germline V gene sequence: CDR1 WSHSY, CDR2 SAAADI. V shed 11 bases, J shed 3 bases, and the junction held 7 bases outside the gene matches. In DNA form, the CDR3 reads TGCGCCGGAGGCGGGGGGCCGACAGATACGCAGTATTTT. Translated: CAGGGGPTDTQYF.

The chain's CDR3 is CASSSVDRWATNEKLFF. The DNA of the CDR3 is TGTGCCAGCAGCTCCGTGGACAGATGGGCAACTAATGAAAAACTGTTTTTT. The chain carries TRBV11-3 and TRBJ1-4, with TRBD1 as a possible D gene (6 bases). The V end lost 4 bases, the J end lost 0 bases, and 15 bases lay between the germline ends. Germline values: CDR1 SGHNT, CDR2 YENEEA. CDR3 size: 17 residues.

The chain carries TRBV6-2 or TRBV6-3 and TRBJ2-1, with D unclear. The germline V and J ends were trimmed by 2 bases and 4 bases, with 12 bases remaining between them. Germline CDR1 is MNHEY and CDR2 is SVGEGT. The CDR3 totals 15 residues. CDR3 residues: CASSYLSERYNEQFF. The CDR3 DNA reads TGTGCCAGCAGTTACCTATCGGAGAGGTACAATGAGCAGTTCTTC.

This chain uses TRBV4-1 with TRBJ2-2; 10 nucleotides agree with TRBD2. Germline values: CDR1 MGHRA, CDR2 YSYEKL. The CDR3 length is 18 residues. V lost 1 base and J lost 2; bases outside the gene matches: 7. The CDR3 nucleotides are TGCGCCAGCAGCCAAGCCGCTAGCGGGGGCCTCAACACCGGGGAGCTGTTTTTT. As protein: CASSQAASGGLNTGELFF.

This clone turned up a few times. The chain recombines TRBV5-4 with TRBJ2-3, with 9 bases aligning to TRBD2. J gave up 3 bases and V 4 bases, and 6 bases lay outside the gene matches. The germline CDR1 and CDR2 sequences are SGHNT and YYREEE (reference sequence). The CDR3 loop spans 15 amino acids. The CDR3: CASSPAGGITDTQYF. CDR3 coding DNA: TGTGCCAGCAGCCCAGCGGGGGGCATAACAGATACGCAGTATTTT.

CDR3 DNA: TGTGCCAGCAGCTCGACTAGCGGCAGCTCCTACGAGCAGTACTTC. Amino acid sequence: CASSSTSGSSYEQYF. The chain combines TRBV7-2 with TRBJ2-7, with 9 bases that match TRBD2. Germline V gene data show CDR1 as SGHTA and CDR2 as FQGNSA. J was trimmed by 0 bases and V by 4 bases; bases with no gene match: 4. CDR3 length: 15 residues.

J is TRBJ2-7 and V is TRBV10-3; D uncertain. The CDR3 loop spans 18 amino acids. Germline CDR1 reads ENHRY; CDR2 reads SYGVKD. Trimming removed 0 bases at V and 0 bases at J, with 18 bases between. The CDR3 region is CAISESNSRPLPSYEQYF. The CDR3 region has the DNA TGTGCCATCAGTGAGTCTAACTCCAGGCCTCTCCCCTCCTACGAGCAGTACTTC.

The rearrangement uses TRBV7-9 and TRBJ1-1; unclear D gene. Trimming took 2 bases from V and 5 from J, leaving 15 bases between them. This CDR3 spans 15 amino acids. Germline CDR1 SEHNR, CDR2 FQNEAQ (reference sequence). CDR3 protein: CASSLLEPTGTEAFF. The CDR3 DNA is TGTGCCAGCAGCTTATTGGAGCCGACCGGGACTGAAGCTTTCTTT.